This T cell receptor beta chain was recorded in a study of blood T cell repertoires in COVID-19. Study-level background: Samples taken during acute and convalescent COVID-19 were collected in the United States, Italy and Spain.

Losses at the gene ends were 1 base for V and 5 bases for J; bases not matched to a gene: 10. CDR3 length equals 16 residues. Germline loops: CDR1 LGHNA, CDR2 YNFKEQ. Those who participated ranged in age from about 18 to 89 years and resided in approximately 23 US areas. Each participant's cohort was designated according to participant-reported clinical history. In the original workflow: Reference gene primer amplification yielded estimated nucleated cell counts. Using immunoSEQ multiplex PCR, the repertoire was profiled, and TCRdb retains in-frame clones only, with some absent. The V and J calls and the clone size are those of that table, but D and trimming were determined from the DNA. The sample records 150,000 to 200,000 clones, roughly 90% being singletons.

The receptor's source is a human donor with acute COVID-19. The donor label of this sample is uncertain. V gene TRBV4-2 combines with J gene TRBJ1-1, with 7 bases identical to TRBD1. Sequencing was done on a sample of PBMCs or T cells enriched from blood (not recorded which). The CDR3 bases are TGTGCCAGCAGCCAAGGGGAATCGACAGGGCGGACTGAAGCTTTCTTT. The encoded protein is CASSQGESTGRTEAFF.